This T cell receptor (beta chain) was documented in a study of spatial heterogeneity in lung cancer. TCRdb called the 5' RACE reads again in MiXCR, with one record for every CDR3 protein. This table holds approximately 2,500 distinct CDR3 sequences, over 7.5% found once. The time point is: sample taken at primary tumor resection. Samples were donated by 72 untreated early-stage non-small cell lung cancer patients. The input material, whole RNA from tumor, nontumor lung or frozen PBMC, was sequenced unsorted. This clonotype is medium-sized by share. The clonotype originates from a female donor with early-stage non-small cell lung cancer. The input for sequencing was normal lung tissue next to the tumor, taken at surgery.

CDR3 in DNA: TGTGCCAGCAGCTTAGAAGCGGGGGCCCTGAACACCGGGGAGCTGTTTTTT. Translated: CASSLEAGALNTGELFF. V and J are TRBV7-7 and TRBJ2-2; 8 bases line up with TRBD2. The CDR3 extends over 17 amino acids. Germline V lookup: CDR1 SSHAT, CDR2 FNYEAQ (reference sequence). V shed 1 base, J shed 1 base, and the junction held 5 bases outside the gene matches.